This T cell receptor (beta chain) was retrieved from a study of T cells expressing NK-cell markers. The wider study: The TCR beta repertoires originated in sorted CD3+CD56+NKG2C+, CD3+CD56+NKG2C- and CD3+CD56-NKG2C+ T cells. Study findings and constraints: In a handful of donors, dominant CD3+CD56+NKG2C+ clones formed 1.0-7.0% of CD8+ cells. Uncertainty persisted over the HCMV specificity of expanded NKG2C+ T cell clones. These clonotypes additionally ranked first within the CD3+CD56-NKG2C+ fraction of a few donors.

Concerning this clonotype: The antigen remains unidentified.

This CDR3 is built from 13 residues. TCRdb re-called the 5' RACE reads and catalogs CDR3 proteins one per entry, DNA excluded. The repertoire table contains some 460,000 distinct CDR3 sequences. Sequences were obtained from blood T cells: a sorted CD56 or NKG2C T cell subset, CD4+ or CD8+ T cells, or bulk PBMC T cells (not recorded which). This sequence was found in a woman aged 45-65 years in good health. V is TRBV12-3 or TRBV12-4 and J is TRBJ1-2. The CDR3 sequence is CASSNRAAYGYTF.